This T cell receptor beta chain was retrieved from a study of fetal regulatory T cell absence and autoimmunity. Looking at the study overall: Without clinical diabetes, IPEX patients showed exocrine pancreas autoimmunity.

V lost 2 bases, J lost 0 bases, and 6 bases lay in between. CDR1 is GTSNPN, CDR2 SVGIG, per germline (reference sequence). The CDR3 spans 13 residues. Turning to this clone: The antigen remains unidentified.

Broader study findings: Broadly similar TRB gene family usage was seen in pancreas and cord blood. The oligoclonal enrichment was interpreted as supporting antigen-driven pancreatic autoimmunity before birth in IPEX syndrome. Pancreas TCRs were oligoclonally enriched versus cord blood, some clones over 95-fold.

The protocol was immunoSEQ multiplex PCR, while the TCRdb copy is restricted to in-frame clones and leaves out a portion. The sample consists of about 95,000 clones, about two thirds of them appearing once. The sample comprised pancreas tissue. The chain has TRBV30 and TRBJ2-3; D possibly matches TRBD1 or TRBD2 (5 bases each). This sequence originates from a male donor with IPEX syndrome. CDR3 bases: TGTGCCTGGAGTCGGGACAGCACAGATACGCAGTATTTT. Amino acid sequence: CAWSRDSTDTQYF.